The 7 T cell receptor beta chains reported below all come from one sample, sequenced in a study of identical twins. From the 5' RACE reads, TCRdb called clonotypes with MiXCR, one entry per CDR3 protein. Among roughly 500,000 distinct CDR3 sequences, roughly 21% were seen once, and the ten largest hold about 0.93%. This same sample was also taken into another study, of T cells expressing NK-cell markers.

Sequenced sample: CD4+ T cells sorted from blood. Receptors originate from a woman aged 18-35 years in good health.

This chain connects TRBV5-1 to TRBJ2-1, with TRBD2 as a possible D gene (6 bases). Germline CDR1 SGHRS, CDR2 YFSETQ. V gave up 1 base and J gave up 5 bases, with 10 bases separating them. This CDR3 has 14 amino acids. For the CDR3, the DNA is TGCGCCAGCAGCTTGACTAGCATTAACAATGAGCAGTTCTTC. Its translation: CASSLTSINNEQFF.

The V and J genes are TRBV5-1 and TRBJ2-3; 7 bases align to TRBD2. After removal of 6 bases from V and 5 bases from J, the junction contained 9 bases not matched to a gene. This CDR3 spans 14 amino acids. Germline V gene lookup returns CDR1 SGHRS and CDR2 YFSETQ. DNA of the CDR3: TGCGCCAGCACGCGGGAGACTCGAGAAGATACGCAGTATTTT. Translating gives CASTRETREDTQYF.

J is TRBJ2-1 and V is TRBV11-2; D ambiguous. The ends were cut back, 1 base at V and 7 bases at J, with 11 bases in the middle. This CDR3 is built from 14 residues. Germline CDR1 and CDR2: SGHAT and FQNNGV. CDR3 residues: CASSLGSNGNEQFF. CDR3 bases: TGTGCCAGCAGCTTAGGTTCTAACGGGAATGAGCAGTTCTTC.

The chain employs TRBV5-4 and TRBJ2-1, with 11 bases matching TRBD2. V lost 0 bases to trimming and J lost 7 bases; unmatched junction nucleotides: 15. The CDR3 is 19 residues long. The germline V gene has CDR1 SGHNT and CDR2 YYREEE (reference sequence). The CDR3 spells CASSLVFPSTSGNENEQFF. The CDR3 region has the DNA TGTGCCAGCAGCTTGGTGTTTCCCTCGACTAGCGGGAACGAAAATGAGCAGTTCTTC. The full variable domain, with the rest looked up from reference TRBV5-4 and TRBJ2-1, is ETGVTQSPTHLIKTRGQQVTLRCSSQSGHNTVSWYQQALGQGPQFIFQYYREEENGRGNFPPRFSGLQFPNYSSELNVNALELDDSALYLCASSLVFPSTSGNENEQFFGPGTRLTVL.

V is TRBV20-1 and J is TRBJ2-1; no clear D gene. Trimming removed 0 bases at V and 9 bases at J, with 12 bases between. This CDR3 contains 13 residues. CDR1 is DFQATT and CDR2 is SNEGSKA in the germline V gene (reference sequence). Here the CDR3 reads CSARDFRLLEQFF. As DNA, the CDR3 is TGCAGTGCTAGAGATTTCCGACTGCTTGAGCAGTTCTTC.

The chain is built from TRBV20-1 and TRBJ2-3, with D tentatively TRBD2 (6 bases). The CDR3 totals 16 residues. Deletions cut 6 bases from V and 0 bases from J, with 19 bases between. Germline-derived CDR1 and CDR2 are DFQATT and SNEGSKA (reference sequence). CDR3: CSAIGTARLSTDTQYF. CDR3 sequence (DNA): TGCAGTGCCATAGGGACTGCCCGCCTTAGCACAGATACGCAGTATTTT.

The gene calls are TRBV7-9 and TRBJ1-1; 9 positions agree with TRBD1. This CDR3 has 14 residues. V lost 3 bases, J lost 7 bases, and 6 bases stayed unmatched. Germline CDR1 reads SEHNR; CDR2 reads FQNEAQ (reference sequence). The CDR3 DNA reads TGTGCCAGCAGCTTTTGGACAGGGGACAATGAAGCTTTCTTT. Protein: CASSFWTGDNEAFF. The complete variable domain, with remaining parts taken from reference TRBV7-9 and TRBJ1-1, reads DTGVSQNPRHKITKRGQNVTFRCDPISEHNRLYWYRQTLGQGPEFLTYFQNEAQLEKSRLLSDRFSAERPKGSFSTLEIQRTEQGDSAMYLCASSFWTGDNEAFFGQGTRLTVV.